This passage covers 23 T cell receptor beta chains from one sample sequenced in a study of monozygotic twins with inflammatory bowel disease. No DNA is given; TCRdb re-called the 5' RACE reads and lists each CDR3 protein once. The table counts about 350,000 distinct CDR3 sequences; 2% lies in the top ten. The sequencing input was blood. The receptor set was obtained from a human donor with ulcerative colitis or Crohn's disease, or a healthy co-twin of an affected twin (not recorded which).

V is TRBV19 and J is TRBJ2-2. The CDR3 loop spans 16 amino acids. Germline V lookup: CDR1 LNHDA, CDR2 SQIVND (reference sequence). CDR3 loop: CASRYYGSMNTGELFF. Complete variable domain (other parts from reference TRBV19 and TRBJ2-2): DGGITQSPKYLFRKEGQNVTLSCEQNLNHDAMYWYRQDPGQGLRLIYYSQIVNDFQKGDIAEGYSVSREKKESFPLTVTSAQKNPTAFYLCASRYYGSMNTGELFFGEGSRLTVL.

This chain joins TRBV4-1 and TRBJ2-7; TCRdb returns TRBD1, unconfirmable since there is no DNA. The germline V gene encodes CDR1 MGHRA and CDR2 YSYEKL. CDR3 length: 15 amino acids. The CDR3 protein is CASSHPPKGTYEQYF.

The genes are TRBV28 and TRBJ2-2; the D call of TRBD1 rests on TCRdb alone, since no DNA is present to check it. This CDR3 spans 16 amino acids. Germline CDR1 is MDHEN and CDR2 is SYDVKM. The CDR3 sequence: CASTGQGTLNTGELFF.

The rearrangement links TRBV12-3 or TRBV12-4 to TRBJ1-6. This CDR3 region has 15 residues. CDR3 loop: CASRGTGTGNSPLHF.

The chain carries TRBV6-2 or TRBV6-3 and TRBJ2-7; the D gene TCRdb calls, TRBD2, cannot be checked with no DNA. This CDR3 region has 16 residues. CDR1 MNHEY and CDR2 SVGEGT come from the germline V gene. The CDR3 loop is CASRFGRLADSYEQYF.

The V gene is TRBV20-1, the J gene TRBJ2-3. The length of the CDR3 is 13 residues. Germline V lookup: CDR1 DFQATT, CDR2 SNEGSKA (reference sequence). The CDR3 loop reads CSAPGKSTDTQYF.

This chain joins TRBV3-1 and TRBJ2-1; TCRdb returns TRBD2, unconfirmable since there is no DNA. The CDR3 totals 16 residues. CDR1 and CDR2 (germline): LGHDT, YNNKEL (reference sequence). CDR3 sequence reads: CASSQVWGGAHNEQFF.

The chain links TRBV9 to TRBJ2-1; lacking DNA, the TRBD2 call made by TCRdb goes unchecked. CDR1 and CDR2 (germline): SGDLS, YYNGEE. The CDR3 totals 19 residues. Here the CDR3 reads CASSPLAGGLADPLAEQFF.

The chain has TRBV2 and TRBJ2-5; TCRdb indicates TRBD2, and absent DNA this call remains unverified. The CDR3 is 13 amino acids. CDR1 and CDR2 from the germline V gene are SNHLY and FYNNEI. The CDR3 is CASSDEGVGTQYF.

This chain uses TRBV24-1 with TRBJ2-3; TCRdb outputs TRBD1, but without DNA this stays unchecked. Germline V gene lookup returns CDR1 KGHDR and CDR2 SFDVKD. CDR3 size: 12 residues. Here the CDR3 reads CATSGAGNTQYF.

The V gene is TRBV5-1, the J gene TRBJ1-3. Germline CDR1 reads SGHRS; CDR2 reads YFSETQ. CDR3 size: 12 residues. CDR3: CASSLIGNTIYF.

The chain has TRBV4-1 and TRBJ1-2; the TCRdb call, TRBD1, lacks DNA for checking. CDR1 and CDR2 (germline): MGHRA, YSYEKL. The CDR3 has 15 residues. The CDR3 sequence is CASSQDRPGPGGYTF.

The chain joins TRBV12-3 or TRBV12-4 to TRBJ1-1. The CDR3 has 11 residues. This CDR3 reads CASSIMIEAFF.

The chain is built from TRBV24-1 and TRBJ2-3; TCRdb designates TRBD1, a call that cannot be tested without DNA. Per the germline V gene, CDR1 is KGHDR and CDR2 is SFDVKD. CDR3 length: 13 residues. CDR3: CATRGTFADTQYF.

This chain joins TRBV10-3 and TRBJ2-7; TCRdb's D gene call, TRBD1, goes unchecked for lack of DNA. CDR1 and CDR2 (germline): ENHRY, SYGVKD. The CDR3 extends over 13 amino acids. This CDR3 reads CTISVTVAYEQYF.

The rearrangement links TRBV5-6 to TRBJ2-1; with no DNA, the TCRdb D assignment of TRBD1 cannot be verified. Germline V gives CDR1 SGHDT, CDR2 YYEEEE. CDR3 length equals 17 residues. CDR3 region: CASSAYGQGIGDNEQFF.

The rearrangement uses TRBV15 and TRBJ2-1; TCRdb names TRBD2, which stays unverified in the absence of DNA. The CDR3 runs to 17 residues. Germline CDR1 LNHNV, CDR2 YYDKDF (reference sequence). CDR3 sequence reads: CATSRVVNRAVYNEQFF.

The chain carries TRBV20-1 and TRBJ1-2. CDR3 length equals 16 residues. Germline assignment: CDR1 DFQATT and CDR2 SNEGSKA (reference sequence). The CDR3 reads CSARDLGELLNYGYTF.

J is TRBJ2-1 and V is TRBV21-1; with no DNA, the TCRdb D assignment of TRBD2 cannot be verified. TRBV21-1 is tagged as a pseudogene. This CDR3 is built from 17 residues. The CDR3 is CASMGRLADVPYNEQFF.

The chain joins TRBV5-1 to TRBJ2-1. CDR1 SGHRS and CDR2 YFSETQ come from the germline V gene. CDR3 size: 17 residues. The CDR3: CASTYLAGGRASNEQFF.

The chain recombines TRBV20-1 with TRBJ1-5; as DNA is missing, the TRBD1 call by TCRdb cannot be tested. The CDR3 spans 13 residues. Germline lookup yields CDR1 DFQATT and CDR2 SNEGSKA (reference sequence). CDR3 in amino acids: CSARGHSNQPQHF.

The rearrangement joins TRBV2 to TRBJ2-1; there is no DNA to check the TCRdb D call of TRBD1. Looked up from germline, CDR1 is SNHLY and CDR2 is FYNNEI. The CDR3 is 13 amino acids. CDR3 residues: CASSERWGNEQFF.

This chain uses TRBV2 with TRBJ1-5; TCRdb designates TRBD1, a call that cannot be tested without DNA. This CDR3 has 13 amino acids. Germline V gives CDR1 SNHLY, CDR2 FYNNEI. The CDR3 here is CASSEARDQPQHF.